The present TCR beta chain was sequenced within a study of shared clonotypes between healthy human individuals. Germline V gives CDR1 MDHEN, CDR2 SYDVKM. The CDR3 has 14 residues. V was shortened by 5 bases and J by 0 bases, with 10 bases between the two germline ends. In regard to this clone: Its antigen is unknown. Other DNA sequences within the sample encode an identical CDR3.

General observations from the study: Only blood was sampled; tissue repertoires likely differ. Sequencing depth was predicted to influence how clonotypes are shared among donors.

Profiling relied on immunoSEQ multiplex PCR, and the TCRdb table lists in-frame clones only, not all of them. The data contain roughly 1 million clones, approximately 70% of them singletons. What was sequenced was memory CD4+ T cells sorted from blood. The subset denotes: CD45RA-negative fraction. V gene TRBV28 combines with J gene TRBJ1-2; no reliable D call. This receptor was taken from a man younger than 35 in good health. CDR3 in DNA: TGTGCCAGCAGTGGCCCACGCCCTAACTATGGCTACACCTTC. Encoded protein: CASSGPRPNYGYTF.